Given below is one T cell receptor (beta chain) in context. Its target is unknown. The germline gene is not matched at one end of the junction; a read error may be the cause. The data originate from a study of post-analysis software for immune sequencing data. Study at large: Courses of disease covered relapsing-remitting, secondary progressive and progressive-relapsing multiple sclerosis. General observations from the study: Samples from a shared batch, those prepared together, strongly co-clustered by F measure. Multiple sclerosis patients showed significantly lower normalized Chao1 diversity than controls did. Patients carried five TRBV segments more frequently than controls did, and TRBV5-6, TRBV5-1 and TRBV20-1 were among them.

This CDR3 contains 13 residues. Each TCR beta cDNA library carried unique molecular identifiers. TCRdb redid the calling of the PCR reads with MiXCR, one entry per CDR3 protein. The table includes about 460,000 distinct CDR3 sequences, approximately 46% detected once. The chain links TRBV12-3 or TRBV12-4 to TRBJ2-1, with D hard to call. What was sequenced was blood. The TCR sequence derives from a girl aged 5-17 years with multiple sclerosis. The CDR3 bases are TGTGCCAGCAGCCTCATGTCCTTCAATGAGCAGTTCTTC. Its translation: CASSLMSFNEQFF.